These T cell receptor beta chains were read from a single sample in a study of T cell repertoires in cytomegalovirus infection. These TCRs are of unknown antigen specificity. TCRdb reanalysed the reads using MiXCR and keeps one entry per CDR3 protein. Of 250,000 to 300,000 distinct CDR3 sequences in the sample, 22% were seen once. Sequences were derived from cultured PBMCs, sampled from culture after CMV antigen stimulation. Receptor source: a human donor in good health (CMV status not recorded). Some clones in this sample may be carry-over from other donors' samples. CDR3s include the opening cysteine and the closing phenylalanine or tryptophan. Each record gives: D gene, V gene, clone size, J gene, CDR3 DNA, CDR3 protein. A D gene is named only where the DNA matches it firmly. Clone size is stated in some rows and not others, as once, few, many or a class when expanded.

d_call: TRBD1
v_call: TRBV7-2
clone_size: many
j_call: TRBJ1-2
cdr3_nt: TGTGCCAGCAGCTTTCGGGACAGCCCATCCTATGGCTACACCTTC
cdr3_aa: CASSFRDSPSYGYTF

d_call: .
v_call: TRBV20-1
clone_size: .
j_call: TRBJ1-1
cdr3_nt: TGCAGTGCTAGTTTAACGCAGGGGAACACTGAAGCTTTCTTT
cdr3_aa: CSASLTQGNTEAFF

d_call: TRBD1
v_call: TRBV4-3
clone_size: few
j_call: TRBJ2-5
cdr3_nt: TGCGCCAGCAGCCCTGGGACAGCCTTCTTCCAAGAGACCCAGTACTTC
cdr3_aa: CASSPGTAFFQETQYF

d_call: TRBD1
v_call: TRBV28
clone_size: .
j_call: TRBJ1-6
cdr3_nt: TGTGCCAGCAGACCCCCGGACAGGGCCGATTCACCCCTCCACTTT
cdr3_aa: CASRPPDRADSPLHF

d_call: TRBD1
v_call: TRBV7-2
clone_size: many
j_call: TRBJ1-2
cdr3_nt: TGTGCCAGCAGCTTATTCAGGGGGCAAGACTATGGCTACACCTTC
cdr3_aa: CASSLFRGQDYGYTF

d_call: TRBD1
v_call: TRBV7-6
clone_size: .
j_call: TRBJ1-1
cdr3_nt: TGTGCCAGCAGCTTGGAAGGGGGCGAAGCTTTCTTT
cdr3_aa: CASSLEGGEAFF

d_call: TRBD1
v_call: TRBV5-5
clone_size: many
j_call: TRBJ1-2
cdr3_nt: TGTGCCAGCAGCTTGGGCGGACAGGAGATCTATGGCTACACCTTC
cdr3_aa: CASSLGGQEIYGYTF

d_call: TRBD2
v_call: TRBV11-3
clone_size: few
j_call: TRBJ2-1
cdr3_nt: TGTGCCAGCAGCATGGGACTAGCGGGAAATGAGCAGTTCTTC
cdr3_aa: CASSMGLAGNEQFF

d_call: TRBD1
v_call: TRBV27
clone_size: .
j_call: TRBJ1-1
cdr3_nt: TGTGCCAGCAGTCGACAGGGGATACGCACTGAAGCTTTCTTT
cdr3_aa: CASSRQGIRTEAFF

d_call: .
v_call: TRBV13
clone_size: few
j_call: TRBJ2-1
cdr3_nt: TGTGCCAGCAGCTCTGCTAGCGTGACCTACAATGAGCAGTTCTTC
cdr3_aa: CASSSASVTYNEQFF

d_call: .
v_call: TRBV27
clone_size: few
j_call: TRBJ2-1
cdr3_nt: TGTGCCAGCAGTTTATTGGGCGGAAACTACAATGAGCAGTTCTTC
cdr3_aa: CASSLLGGNYNEQFF

d_call: .
v_call: TRBV12-3/TRBV12-4
clone_size: .
j_call: TRBJ2-1
cdr3_nt: TGTGCCAGCAGTTTAGAGGGACGGCCCAGTGAGCAGTTCTTC
cdr3_aa: CASSLEGRPSEQFF

d_call: .
v_call: TRBV4-2
clone_size: .
j_call: TRBJ2-1
cdr3_nt: TGTGCCAGCAGCCGCCATCATGGGGGGGCCGGGAATGAGCAGTTCTTC
cdr3_aa: CASSRHHGGAGNEQFF

d_call: .
v_call: TRBV27
clone_size: few
j_call: TRBJ2-7
cdr3_nt: TGTGCCAGCAGTTTGACAGAAGACTACGAGCAGTACTTC
cdr3_aa: CASSLTEDYEQYF

d_call: TRBD1
v_call: TRBV6-2/TRBV6-3
clone_size: .
j_call: TRBJ1-1
cdr3_nt: TGTGCCAGCAGTTACCCAAGCCGGGACAGCGTTAGTCCTGAAGCTTTCTTT
cdr3_aa: CASSYPSRDSVSPEAFF

d_call: .
v_call: TRBV12-3/TRBV12-4
clone_size: many
j_call: TRBJ1-2
cdr3_nt: TGTGCCAGCAGAAAGGGCCAGGGAACCTATGGCTACACCTTC
cdr3_aa: CASRKGQGTYGYTF

d_call: .
v_call: TRBV5-6
clone_size: .
j_call: TRBJ2-7
cdr3_nt: TGTGCCAGCAGCCCAGGGGTGAAAGAGCAGTACTTC
cdr3_aa: CASSPGVKEQYF

d_call: .
v_call: TRBV7-3
clone_size: many
j_call: TRBJ2-2
cdr3_nt: TGTGCCAGCAGCCTGGGGGTATTCACCGGGGAGCTGTTTTTT
cdr3_aa: CASSLGVFTGELFF

d_call: TRBD2
v_call: TRBV6-9
clone_size: .
j_call: TRBJ2-1
cdr3_nt: TGTGCCAGCAGTTATCATCGGCCGGGAGGGCTTGTATGGGATGAGCAGTTCTTC
cdr3_aa: CASSYHRPGGLVWDEQFF

d_call: TRBD2
v_call: TRBV10-2
clone_size: few
j_call: TRBJ2-2
cdr3_nt: TGCGCCAGCAGGAGACCGTTGTTAGCGGGAGAAACCGGGGAGCTGTTTTTT
cdr3_aa: CASRRPLLAGETGELFF

d_call: TRBD1
v_call: TRBV5-8
clone_size: .
j_call: TRBJ2-3
cdr3_nt: TGTGCCAGCAGCGTAGGGGGCAGGCGGACAGATACGCAGTATTTT
cdr3_aa: CASSVGGRRTDTQYF

d_call: .
v_call: TRBV6-5
clone_size: .
j_call: TRBJ2-5
cdr3_nt: TGTGCCTGCGGCGAAGAGACCCAGTACTTC
cdr3_aa: CACGEETQYF

d_call: TRBD1
v_call: TRBV6-6
clone_size: few
j_call: TRBJ2-7
cdr3_nt: TGTGCCAGCAGGCTCGGGACAGGGGTCTACGAGCAGTACTTC
cdr3_aa: CASRLGTGVYEQYF

d_call: .
v_call: TRBV12-5
clone_size: .
j_call: TRBJ2-1
cdr3_nt: TGTGCTAGTGGGGCCTTTTATGAGCAGTTCTTC
cdr3_aa: CASGAFYEQFF

d_call: .
v_call: TRBV18
clone_size: .
j_call: TRBJ2-7
cdr3_nt: TGTGCCAGCTCACCACAAGAACAGAACTACGAGCAGTACTTC
cdr3_aa: CASSPQEQNYEQYF

d_call: .
v_call: TRBV7-2
clone_size: many
j_call: TRBJ1-5
cdr3_nt: TGTGCCAGCAGCGATAGCAATCAGCCCCAGCATTTT
cdr3_aa: CASSDSNQPQHF

d_call: .
v_call: TRBV12-3/TRBV12-4
clone_size: many
j_call: TRBJ1-1
cdr3_nt: TGTGCCAGCAGCATCCACTTGAACACTGAAGCTTTCTTT
cdr3_aa: CASSIHLNTEAFF

d_call: TRBD2
v_call: TRBV6-2/TRBV6-3
clone_size: few
j_call: TRBJ2-1
cdr3_nt: TGTGCCAGCAAGCGGGACGACTACAATGAGCAGTTCTTC
cdr3_aa: CASKRDDYNEQFF

d_call: .
v_call: TRBV18
clone_size: .
j_call: TRBJ2-3
cdr3_nt: TGTGCCAGCTCACCACTCGAAGGGGGTATCGGCACAGATACGCAGTATTTT
cdr3_aa: CASSPLEGGIGTDTQYF

d_call: TRBD1
v_call: TRBV7-9
clone_size: many
j_call: TRBJ2-3
cdr3_nt: TGTGCCAGCAGCTCGGGACAGGGTAGCACAGATACGCAGTATTTT
cdr3_aa: CASSSGQGSTDTQYF

d_call: TRBD2
v_call: TRBV4-3
clone_size: few
j_call: TRBJ2-3
cdr3_nt: TGCGCCAGCAGCCAAGAGATCACGAGCGGGAGACCAGATACGCAGTATTTT
cdr3_aa: CASSQEITSGRPDTQYF

d_call: TRBD1
v_call: TRBV7-2
clone_size: few
j_call: TRBJ1-3
cdr3_nt: TGTGCCAGCAGCTTAGGTGGGACAGCCTCCCGGCCCATATATTTT
cdr3_aa: CASSLGGTASRPIYF

d_call: TRBD1
v_call: TRBV3-1
clone_size: .
j_call: TRBJ1-4
cdr3_nt: TGTGCCAGCAGTATTAGCGGGACAGAAATAGAAAAACTGTTTTTT
cdr3_aa: CASSISGTEIEKLFF

d_call: TRBD2
v_call: TRBV4-3
clone_size: .
j_call: TRBJ2-7
cdr3_nt: TGCGCCAGCAGCCAAGACTCGCCCCTAGCGGGAGGGCCGAATTACGAGCAGTACTTC
cdr3_aa: CASSQDSPLAGGPNYEQYF

d_call: .
v_call: TRBV7-2
clone_size: few
j_call: TRBJ2-7
cdr3_nt: TGTGCCAGCAGCTTAGGAATGGCCCCTGCCTACGAGCAGTACTTC
cdr3_aa: CASSLGMAPAYEQYF

d_call: TRBD2
v_call: TRBV19
clone_size: few
j_call: TRBJ2-1
cdr3_nt: TGTGCCAGTAGTACCTTGACTAGCGGGAGAGACAATGAGCAGTTCTTC
cdr3_aa: CASSTLTSGRDNEQFF

d_call: .
v_call: TRBV6-5
clone_size: .
j_call: TRBJ2-3
cdr3_nt: TGTGCCAGCAGTGTACTAGCCAGAGGGGGCACAGATACGCAGTATTTT
cdr3_aa: CASSVLARGGTDTQYF

d_call: .
v_call: TRBV5-4
clone_size: .
j_call: TRBJ2-1
cdr3_nt: TGTGCCAGCAGCTCATCACGCCAAGGCGCCCACAATGAGCAGTTCTTC
cdr3_aa: CASSSSRQGAHNEQFF

d_call: TRBD2
v_call: TRBV12-3/TRBV12-4
clone_size: .
j_call: TRBJ2-2
cdr3_nt: TGTGCCAGCAGTATCCGCTCCGGGACTAGCTATCTATCCGGGGAGCTGTTTTTT
cdr3_aa: CASSIRSGTSYLSGELFF

d_call: .
v_call: TRBV7-9
clone_size: few
j_call: TRBJ2-2
cdr3_nt: TGTGCCCTTAGGCCCGGGGAGCTGTTTTTT
cdr3_aa: CALRPGELFF

d_call: TRBD1
v_call: TRBV12-3/TRBV12-4
clone_size: .
j_call: TRBJ1-1
cdr3_nt: TGTGCCAGCAGGGGGACAGGGGGCCCGAGGGCTGAAGCTTTCTTT
cdr3_aa: CASRGTGGPRAEAFF

d_call: .
v_call: TRBV6-6
clone_size: .
j_call: TRBJ2-7
cdr3_nt: TGTGCCAGCCAGGGCTCCTACGAGCAGTACTTC
cdr3_aa: CASQGSYEQYF

d_call: .
v_call: TRBV6-5
clone_size: .
j_call: TRBJ1-6
cdr3_nt: TGTGCCAGCAGTTACGACAGAAATTCACCCCTCCACTTT
cdr3_aa: CASSYDRNSPLHF

d_call: TRBD2
v_call: TRBV7-2
clone_size: many
j_call: TRBJ2-1
cdr3_nt: TGTGCCAGCAGCTTAGTGGAACTAGCGGGAGGTGAGCAGTTCTTC
cdr3_aa: CASSLVELAGGEQFF

d_call: TRBD1
v_call: TRBV28
clone_size: .
j_call: TRBJ1-1
cdr3_nt: TGTGCCAGCAGGTACTCGACAGGGGAAAGGACTGAAGCTTTCTTT
cdr3_aa: CASRYSTGERTEAFF

d_call: .
v_call: TRBV7-2
clone_size: many
j_call: TRBJ2-5
cdr3_nt: TGTGCCAGCAGCTTGAGAGGGAGTGAGACCCAGTACTTC
cdr3_aa: CASSLRGSETQYF

d_call: .
v_call: TRBV6-2/TRBV6-3
clone_size: .
j_call: TRBJ2-2
cdr3_nt: TGTGCCAGCATCCGGGGAACCGGGGAGCTGTTTTTT
cdr3_aa: CASIRGTGELFF

d_call: TRBD2
v_call: TRBV12-3/TRBV12-4
clone_size: many
j_call: TRBJ2-1
cdr3_nt: TGTGCCAGCAGCTTAAACCGACTAGCCGGGTCCCACAATGAGCAGTTCTTC
cdr3_aa: CASSLNRLAGSHNEQFF

d_call: .
v_call: TRBV10-3
clone_size: .
j_call: TRBJ1-2
cdr3_nt: TGTGCCATCAGTGAGTCAGGGCCACAGGAGAGCTATGGCTACACCTTC
cdr3_aa: CAISESGPQESYGYTF

d_call: .
v_call: TRBV7-8
clone_size: .
j_call: TRBJ1-5
cdr3_nt: TGTGCCAGCACGAGAGGTATCGGGCCCCAGCATTTT
cdr3_aa: CASTRGIGPQHF

d_call: TRBD1
v_call: TRBV30
clone_size: .
j_call: TRBJ1-1
cdr3_nt: TGTGCCTGGAGTGTACGTGACAGGGGGAACACTGAAGCTTTCTTT
cdr3_aa: CAWSVRDRGNTEAFF

d_call: TRBD2
v_call: TRBV7-2
clone_size: many
j_call: TRBJ2-7
cdr3_nt: TGTGCCAGCAGCCCACTTACTAGCGCTCAGGGGCAGTACTTC
cdr3_aa: CASSPLTSAQGQYF

d_call: .
v_call: TRBV24-1
clone_size: .
j_call: TRBJ2-1
cdr3_nt: TGTGCCACCAGTGAGCTGAATGAGCAGTTCTTC
cdr3_aa: CATSELNEQFF

d_call: .
v_call: TRBV12-3/TRBV12-4
clone_size: many
j_call: TRBJ1-2
cdr3_nt: TGTGCCAGCAGGGGACGGGCCTATGGCTACACCTTC
cdr3_aa: CASRGRAYGYTF